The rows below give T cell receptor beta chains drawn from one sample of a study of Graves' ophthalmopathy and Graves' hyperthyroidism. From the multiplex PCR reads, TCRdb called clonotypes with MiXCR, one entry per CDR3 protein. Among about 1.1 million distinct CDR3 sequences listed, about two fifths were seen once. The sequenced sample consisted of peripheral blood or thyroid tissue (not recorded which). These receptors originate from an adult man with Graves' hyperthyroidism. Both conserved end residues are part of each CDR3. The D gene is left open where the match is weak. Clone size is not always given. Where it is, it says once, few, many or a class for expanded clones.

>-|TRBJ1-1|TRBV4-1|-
TGCGCCAGCAGCCAAAACAGGGTTCCCACTGAAGCTTTCTTT
CASSQNRVPTEAFF
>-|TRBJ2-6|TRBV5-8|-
TGTGCCAGCAGCTTGGGGTCACCCTCTGGGGCCAACGTCCTGACTTTC
CASSLGSPSGANVLTF
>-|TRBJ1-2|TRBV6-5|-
TGTGCCATCAGTGAGACAGCGGGCTACACCTTC
CAISETAGYTF
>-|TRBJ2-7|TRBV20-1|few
TGCAGTGCCCACCCGAGTACAGGAGCCTACGAGCAGTACTTC
CSAHPSTGAYEQYF
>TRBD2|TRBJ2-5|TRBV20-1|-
TGCAGTGCTAGGGCCGCCGGGGGGAACCAAGAGACCCAGTACTTC
CSARAAGGNQETQYF
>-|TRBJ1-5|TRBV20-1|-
TGCAGTGCTGGATCGATAATGGGGCCCCAGCATTTT
CSAGSIMGPQHF
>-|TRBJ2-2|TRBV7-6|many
TGTGCCAGCAGCTTGGGCGTTTTCTCGATCGGGGAGCTGTTTTTT
CASSLGVFSIGELFF
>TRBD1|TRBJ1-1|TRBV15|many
TGTGCCACCAGCAGTCTCAGGGGGGGGAACACTGAAGCTTTCTTT
CATSSLRGGNTEAFF
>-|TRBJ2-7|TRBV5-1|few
TGCGCCAGCAGCTCCGGGCGACAGGGACTCCACTACGAGCAGTACTTC
CASSSGRQGLHYEQYF
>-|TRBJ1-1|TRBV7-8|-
TGTGCCAGCAGCCCGACTCAGGGGAGATGGGACACTGAAGCTTTCTTT
CASSPTQGRWDTEAFF
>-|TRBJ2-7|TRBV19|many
TGTGCCAGTAGGCCTCGGTTCAGCTCCTACGAGCAGTACTTC
CASRPRFSSYEQYF
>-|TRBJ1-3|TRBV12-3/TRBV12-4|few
TGTGCCAGCAGCGTCGACAGGAATGGAAACACCATATATTTT
CASSVDRNGNTIYF
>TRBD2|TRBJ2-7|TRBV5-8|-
TGCGCCAGCAGCCATGCCCTAGCGGGAGTATACGAGCAGTACTTC
CASSHALAGVYEQYF
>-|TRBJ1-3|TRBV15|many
TGTGCCACCAGCAGAGATCAGGAAGGGTTTGGAAACACCATATATTTT
CATSRDQEGFGNTIYF
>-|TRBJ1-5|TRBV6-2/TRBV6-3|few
TGTGCCAGCAGTTACGACCCACGAAATCAGCCCCAGCATTTT
CASSYDPRNQPQHF
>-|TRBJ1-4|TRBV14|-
TGTGCCAGCAGCCGAAACCGGCTGTGGAATGAAAAACTGTTTTTT
CASSRNRLWNEKLFF
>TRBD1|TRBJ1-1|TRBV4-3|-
TGCGCCAGCAGCCAAAGCAGGGGGCGCGGAGCTTTCTTT
CASSQSRGRGAFF
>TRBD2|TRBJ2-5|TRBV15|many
TGTGCCACCAGCAGTGGGGGACTAGAAGAGACCCAGTACTTC
CATSSGGLEETQYF
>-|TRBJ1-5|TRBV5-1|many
TGCGCCAGCAGCTTGGGAGAGGGATGGCAACAGCCCCAGCATTTT
CASSLGEGWQQPQHF
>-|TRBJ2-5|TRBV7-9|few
TGTGCCAGCAGCTTAGATTTACAGGGATATCAAGAGACCCAGTACTTC
CASSLDLQGYQETQYF
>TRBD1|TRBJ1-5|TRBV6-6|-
TGTGCCAGCAGTACAGGGGTCTCAGCTCAGCCCCAGCATTTT
CASSTGVSAQPQHF
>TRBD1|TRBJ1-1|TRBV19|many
TGTGCCAGTAGTACATCCCGGGACAGGGTCTGGACTGAAGCTTTCTTT
CASSTSRDRVWTEAFF
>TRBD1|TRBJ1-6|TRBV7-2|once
TGTGCCAGCAGCTTGCGCGCAGGACAGGGAAGAATGAATGATTCACCCCTCCACTTT
CASSLRAGQGRMNDSPLHF
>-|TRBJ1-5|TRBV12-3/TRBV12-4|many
TGTGCCAGCAGTTTAGTAGGTCCCAATCAGCCCCAGCATTTT
CASSLVGPNQPQHF
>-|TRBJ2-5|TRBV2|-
TGTGCCAGCAGTGAAGGTTCGGGAGAATGGGAGACCCAGTACTTC
CASSEGSGEWETQYF
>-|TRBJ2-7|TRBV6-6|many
TGTGCCAGCACCCCGGGACCCCAGCTCGAGCAGTACTTC
CASTPGPQLEQYF
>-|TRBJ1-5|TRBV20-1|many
TGCAGTGCTAGCGGCCAGGTCCCTGGACAGCCCCAGCATTTT
CSASGQVPGQPQHF
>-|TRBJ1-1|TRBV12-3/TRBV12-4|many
TGTGCCAGCAGTTTTGGGGTAGTCACTGAAGCTTTCTTT
CASSFGVVTEAFF
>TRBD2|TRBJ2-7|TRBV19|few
TGTGCCAGTAGCCCCCGAACTAGCGGGGGAAGTAAGCAGTACTTC
CASSPRTSGGSKQYF
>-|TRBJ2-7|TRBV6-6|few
TGTGCCAGCAGTTCGGGCAGGGTCGGTTACGAGCAGTACTTC
CASSSGRVGYEQYF
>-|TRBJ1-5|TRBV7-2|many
TGTGCCAGCAGCTTAGTTGGAGGTGGGGGACCGAATCAGCCCCAGCATTTT
CASSLVGGGGPNQPQHF
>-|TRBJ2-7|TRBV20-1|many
TGCAGTGCTAGAGGGACTGATCGCGACTACGAGCAGTACTTC
CSARGTDRDYEQYF
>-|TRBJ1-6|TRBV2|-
TGTGCCAGCAGTGAAACCGGCGTGCGGATGTCACCCCTCCACTTT
CASSETGVRMSPLHF
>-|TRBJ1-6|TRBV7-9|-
TGTGCCAGCAGCTCCCCCAGCGAGGGCCTCCACTTT
CASSSPSEGLHF
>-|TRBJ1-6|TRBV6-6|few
TGTGCCAGCACAAAACAGGTCTCCTATAATTCACCCCTCCACTTT
CASTKQVSYNSPLHF
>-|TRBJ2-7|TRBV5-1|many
TGTGCCAGCAGCTTAGCGGCGGGGTCGTACGAGCAGTACTTC
CASSLAAGSYEQYF
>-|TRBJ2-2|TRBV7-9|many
TGTGCCAGCGCGATCGCGAACACCGGGGAGCTGTTTTTT
CASAIANTGELFF
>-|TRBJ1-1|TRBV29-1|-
TGCAGCGTAGATCCGGGGGCCAACACTGAAGCTTTCTTT
CSVDPGANTEAFF
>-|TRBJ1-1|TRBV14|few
TGTGCCAGCAGCCAAGACCCCCCCCCGAACACTGAAGCTTTCTTT
CASSQDPPPNTEAFF
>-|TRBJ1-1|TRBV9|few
TGTGCCAGCAGCCCAGAACGTCGGAACACTGAAGCTTTCTTT
CASSPERRNTEAFF
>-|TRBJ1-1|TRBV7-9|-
TGTGCCAGCAGCAAATCGACGGGGGCCGAAGCTTTCTTT
CASSKSTGAEAFF